This entry lists 28 T cell receptor beta chains sequenced from one sample in a study of T cells after yellow fever vaccination. TCRdb reprocessed the 5' RACE reads with MiXCR, giving one entry per CDR3 protein. Of about 140,000 distinct CDR3 sequences in the sample, roughly 8% were seen once. Sequences were derived from CD4+ T cells sorted from PBMCs, sampled 5 days after the yellow fever booster vaccination. These receptors originate from a young man who received the YFV17D yellow fever vaccine.

The chain uses TRBV5-5 and TRBJ2-2; 11 bases map to TRBD2. Germline V gives CDR1 SGHKS, CDR2 YYEKEE (reference sequence). This CDR3 region has 16 residues. V was clipped by 5 bases and J by 4 bases; unmatched bases: 7. The CDR3 reads CASRVDSGRGTGELFF. For the CDR3, the DNA is TGTGCCAGCAGGGTGGATAGCGGGAGGGGCACCGGGGAGCTGTTTTTT.

This clonotype appeared many times. CDR3 residues: CASSLGASGRARYEQFF. CDR3 nucleotides: TGTGCCAGCAGTTTAGGCGCTAGCGGGAGGGCCCGCTATGAGCAGTTCTTC. The rearrangement uses TRBV12-3 or TRBV12-4 and TRBJ2-1, with 12 bases lining up with TRBD2. This CDR3 has 17 amino acids. J gave up 8 bases and V 1 base, and 9 bases lay outside the gene matches.

This clonotype was observed at least ten times. This chain uses TRBV20-1 with TRBJ2-4, with D unresolved. CDR1 and CDR2 (germline): DFQATT, SNEGSKA (reference sequence). The ends were cut back, 6 bases at V and 0 bases at J, with 9 bases in the middle. The CDR3 has 13 residues. The CDR3 reads CSARIEAKNIQYF. The CDR3 bases are TGCAGTGCGCGGATAGAAGCCAAAAACATTCAGTACTTC.

This clonotype came up many times. V gene TRBV6-2 or TRBV6-3 combines with J gene TRBJ2-7, with D tentatively TRBD1 (5 bases). V was shortened by 2 bases and J by 2 bases, with 19 bases between the two germline ends. This CDR3 has 17 amino acids. The germline CDR1 and CDR2 sequences are MNHEY and SVGEGT. The CDR3 DNA sequence: TGTGCCAGCAGTTACGGTACTATGGACAAAAAGACCTACGAGCAGTACTTC. Residues: CASSYGTMDKKTYEQYF.

This clonotype was detected ten times or more. The chain couples TRBV9 to TRBJ2-7, with TRBD2 as a possible D gene (6 bases). Germline CDR1 is SGDLS and CDR2 is YYNGEE. The CDR3 runs 15 residues. The V end was cut by 2 bases, the J end by 2 bases, with 14 bases between. CDR3 bases: TGTGCCAGCAGCGTCGGTAGTGGGGGGACCTACGAGCAGTACTTC. This translates into CASSVGSGGTYEQYF.

Comments on this clonotype: This may be a read error, as it is one base from a much larger clone. The V call is TRBV24-1, the J call TRBJ2-4, with unresolved D. CDR1 is KGHDR and CDR2 is SFDVKD in the germline V gene. The CDR3 contains 14 residues. The ends were cut back, 9 bases at V and 4 bases at J, with 15 bases in the middle. The CDR3 protein is CATEDGWIKNIQYF. Written as DNA, the CDR3 is TGTGCCACCGAAGATGGCTGGATAAAAAACATTCAGTACTTC.

This clonotype showed up just once. A much larger clone sits a single nucleotide away, making a read error possible. J is TRBJ1-6 and V is TRBV7-9; unclear D gene. CDR1 and CDR2 from the germline V gene are SEHNR and FQNEAQ (reference sequence). This CDR3 is built from 15 residues. V dropped 2 bases and J dropped 6 bases, with 11 bases sitting between them. CDR3 in DNA: TGTGCCAGCAGCTTAATGTCAGGATTTAATTCACCCCTCCACTTT. Protein: CASSLMSGFNSPLHF.

The chain couples TRBV6-5 to TRBJ1-2, with D hard to call. Trimming removed 6 bases at V and 0 bases at J, with 5 bases between. There are 12 residues in the CDR3. Germline-derived CDR1 and CDR2 are MNHEY and SVGAGI. As DNA, the CDR3 is TGTGCCAGCAGAGTAGCTAACTATGGCTACACCTTC. Its protein is CASRVANYGYTF.

Notes on this clonotype: One base away lies a much larger clone, so this may be a sequencing read error. The chain couples TRBV20-1 to TRBJ1-4; D not resolved. The CDR3 sequence is 14 residues long. Germline assignment: CDR1 DFQATT and CDR2 SNEGSKA (reference sequence). V was clipped by 6 bases and J by 0 bases, with 11 bases between them. The chain's CDR3 is CSARLSSTNEKLFF. CDR3 coding DNA: TGCAGTGCGAGACTCAGCTCAACTAATGAAAAACTGTTTTTT.

Many counts were recorded for this clonotype. The chain employs TRBV20-1 and TRBJ2-3; D tentatively fits TRBD1 or TRBD2 (6 bases each). The germline CDR1 and CDR2 sequences are DFQATT and SNEGSKA (reference sequence). Trimming removed 4 bases at V and 3 bases at J, with 14 bases between. The CDR3 is made up of 14 amino acids. The CDR3 sequence: CSATSRGGTDTQYF. CDR3 DNA: TGCAGTGCTACTTCCAGGGGAGGAACAGATACGCAGTATTTT.

This clonotype has only a few counts. This sequence joins TRBV27 and TRBJ2-1; perhaps TRBD2 as D (5 bases). Looked up from germline, CDR1 is MNHEY and CDR2 is SMNVEV (reference sequence). Trimming left V 3 bases short and J 3 bases short, with 9 bases between. The CDR3 contains 14 residues. The CDR3 sequence: CASSFLGVYNEQFF. DNA of the CDR3: TGTGCCAGCAGTTTTCTGGGAGTCTACAATGAGCAGTTCTTC.

Many counts were recorded for this clonotype. The chain employs TRBV6-6 and TRBJ2-7; D unresolved. The germline V gene encodes CDR1 MNHNY and CDR2 SVGAGI (reference sequence). V lost 2 bases and J lost 4, with 9 bases in between. The CDR3 contains 13 residues. CDR3 region: CASSYRASYEQYF. The CDR3 bases are TGTGCCAGCAGTTACCGGGCTTCTTACGAGCAGTACTTC.

This clonotype has a count of ten or more. V and J are TRBV27 and TRBJ1-1, with D possibly being TRBD1 (5 bases). V dropped 3 bases and J dropped 2 bases, with 13 bases sitting between them. There are 15 residues in the CDR3. Germline V gene sequence: CDR1 MNHEY, CDR2 SMNVEV (reference sequence). For the CDR3, the DNA is TGTGCCAGCAGTTTCTCCGTGCAGGGCAACACTGAAGCTTTCTTT. Encoded protein: CASSFSVQGNTEAFF.

This clonotype was recorded at least ten times. The V gene is TRBV12-3 or TRBV12-4, the J gene TRBJ2-6, with D perhaps assigned TRBD1 or TRBD2 (6 bases each). With 3 bases removed from V and 2 bases from J, the gap between germline ends came to 8 bases. This CDR3 is built from 15 residues. CDR3 sequence reads: CASSFRGAGANVLTF. The CDR3 coding sequence is TGTGCCAGCAGTTTTAGGGGGGCTGGGGCCAACGTCCTGACTTTC.

This clonotype was seen ten or more times. The genes are TRBV6-5 and TRBJ1-2; maybe TRBD1 (5 bases). The germline gives CDR1 MNHEY, CDR2 SVGAGI. V was trimmed by 0 bases and J by 7 bases, leaving 12 bases between them. The CDR3 loop spans 14 amino acids. The DNA for the CDR3 is TGTGCCAGCAGTTACTCAAGACAGAGGGGTGGCTACACCTTC. Amino acid sequence: CASSYSRQRGGYTF.

This clonotype was counted many times. The rearrangement uses TRBV20-1 and TRBJ2-1; TRBD2 might be the D (5 bases). The V end was cut by 6 bases, the J end by 10 bases, with 13 bases between. This CDR3 has 11 amino acids. Germline lookup yields CDR1 DFQATT and CDR2 SNEGSKA (reference sequence). CDR3 sequence: CSAEDTGEQFF. The CDR3 DNA sequence: TGCAGTGCAGAAGACACGGGAGAGCAGTTCTTC.

This chain uses TRBV15 with TRBJ1-3; 11 bases fit TRBD1. CDR3 length: 18 residues. CDR1 is LNHNV, CDR2 YYDKDF, per germline (reference sequence). The ends lost 2 bases at V and 4 bases at J; junction bases unmatched: 10. CDR3 coding DNA: TGTGCCACCAGCAGAACACTAACGGACAGGGGGCCAGGAAACACCATATATTTT. It encodes CATSRTLTDRGPGNTIYF.

This clonotype appeared many times. The V gene is TRBV20-1, the J gene TRBJ2-7; TRBD2 matches 12 bases. The CDR3 is 16 residues long. Per the germline V gene, CDR1 is DFQATT and CDR2 is SNEGSKA (reference sequence). V trimming: 3 bases; J trimming: 1 base; junction bases outside the gene matches: 7. In DNA form, the CDR3 reads TGCAGTGCTAGGATGCTAGCGGGAGGGCTGTCCTACGAGCAGTACTTC. Protein sequence: CSARMLAGGLSYEQYF.

This clonotype was recorded many times. The rearrangement joins TRBV10-3 to TRBJ1-1; no firm D call. The CDR3 is 14 amino acids. Germline CDR1 ENHRY, CDR2 SYGVKD. V was trimmed by 10 bases and J by 3 bases, leaving 18 bases between them. Here the CDR3 DNA reads TGTGCCAGCGCCTTACTAGAGGGTGACACTGAAGCTTTCTTT. Translation gives CASALLEGDTEAFF.

V and J are TRBV28 and TRBJ1-2; D gene uncertain. CDR3 length: 14 residues. Germline values: CDR1 MDHEN, CDR2 SYDVKM. Trimming removed 1 base from V and 5 bases from J, with 11 bases in between. CDR3 amino acids: CASSLSRPPYGYTF. The CDR3 DNA sequence: TGTGCCAGCAGTTTATCCAGGCCTCCTTATGGCTACACCTTC.

This clonotype showed up many times. V usage is TRBV6-2 or TRBV6-3 and J usage is TRBJ2-7, with D possibly TRBD1 on 6 matching bases. Germline V gene data show CDR1 as MNHEY and CDR2 as SVGEGT. The CDR3 covers 13 residues. Trimming removed 8 bases from V and 0 bases from J, with 11 bases in between. The CDR3 DNA reads TGTGCCAGCTGGGGACACCGCTCCTACGAGCAGTACTTC. Its translation is CASWGHRSYEQYF.

This clonotype was seen ten or more times. The gene calls are TRBV20-1 and TRBJ2-7; D is possibly TRBD1 (6 bases). The V and J ends lost 3 bases and 5 bases respectively, with 20 bases between them. This CDR3 is built from 15 residues. From germline, CDR1 is DFQATT and CDR2 SNEGSKA (reference sequence). This CDR3 is CSARMAAQGSHEQYF. CDR3 in DNA: TGCAGTGCTAGGATGGCGGCTCAGGGGAGTCACGAGCAGTACTTC.

This clonotype was found many times. This CDR3 is CASRFSSTFPNEQFF. The CDR3 region has the DNA TGTGCCAGCAGGTTTAGTTCGACCTTTCCCAATGAGCAGTTCTTC. The chain couples TRBV12-3 or TRBV12-4 to TRBJ2-1; no firm D call. V was cut by 6 bases and J by 6 bases, with 18 bases left in between. This CDR3 contains 15 residues.

This clonotype was counted at least ten times. The chain employs TRBV2 and TRBJ2-7; TRBD1 agrees at 12 bases. J was trimmed by 7 bases and V by 6 bases; bases with no gene match: 7. CDR3 length: 14 residues. Looked up from germline, CDR1 is SNHLY and CDR2 is FYNNEI. CDR3 bases: TGTGCCAGCAGCGGGGACAGGGGGCGGCGGGAGCAGTACTTC. Protein sequence: CASSGDRGRREQYF.

This clonotype was found many times. The chain recombines TRBV29-1 with TRBJ2-7; unclear D gene. The germline V and J ends were trimmed by 6 bases and 6 bases, with 12 bases remaining between them. The CDR3 runs 11 residues. The germline CDR1 and CDR2 sequences are SQVTM and ANQGSEA. The CDR3 sequence: CSVDQVGEQYF. CDR3 DNA: TGCAGCGTCGACCAGGTGGGCGAGCAGTACTTC.

The gene calls are TRBV3-1 and TRBJ2-3, with D possibly TRBD2 on 5 matching bases. The CDR3 length is 15 residues. Trimming removed 1 base from V and 2 bases from J, with 10 bases in between. From germline, CDR1 is LGHDT and CDR2 YNNKEL (reference sequence). The chain's CDR3 is CASSQGTFSTDTQYF. CDR3 sequence (DNA): TGTGCCAGCAGCCAAGGGACTTTTTCCACAGATACGCAGTATTTT.

This clonotype came up many times. The chain has TRBV6-5 and TRBJ1-2; D unclear. This CDR3 spans 13 amino acids. Germline V lookup: CDR1 MNHEY, CDR2 SVGAGI. V was cut by 0 bases and J by 4 bases, with 6 bases left in between. The chain's CDR3 is CASSYSKGYGYTF. CDR3 in DNA: TGTGCCAGCAGTTACTCGAAAGGCTATGGCTACACCTTC.

This clonotype has only a few counts. The chain uses TRBV20-1 and TRBJ2-7, with TRBD2 matching over 7 bases. The CDR3 runs to 14 residues. Germline trimming cut 1 base from V and 0 bases from J; bases unmatched to any gene: 3. Germline-derived CDR1 and CDR2 are DFQATT and SNEGSKA (reference sequence). DNA for the CDR3: TGCAGTGCTAGAGCAAGGGACTACTCCTACGAGCAGTACTTC. It is translated as CSARARDYSYEQYF.